This entry lists 21 T cell receptor beta chains sequenced from one sample in a study of siplizumab effects on memory and regulatory T cells. Repertoires were generated with immunoSEQ multiplex PCR, while TCRdb's copy carries only in-frame clones and drops some. The data hold about 120,000 clones, with approximately 92% observed a single time. Material: non-Treg CD4+ T cells sorted from blood. Receptors were obtained from a human donor in good health.

V is TRBV27 and J is TRBJ2-7, with 11 bases aligning to TRBD2. Germline trimming cut 4 bases from V and 3 bases from J; bases unmatched to any gene: 5. The CDR3 runs to 15 residues. Germline-derived CDR1 and CDR2 are MNHEY and SMNVEV (reference sequence). The CDR3: CASSSGLAELYEQYF. In DNA, the CDR3 is TGTGCCAGCAGTTCGGGACTAGCGGAACTCTACGAGCAGTACTTC.

The count of this clone is one. The junction shows a germline mismatch at one end, possibly a read error. In nucleotides, the CDR3 is TGTGCCAGCAGCTTAGACACCGGAAGCACCATATATTTT. This gives the protein CASSLDTGSTIYF. This chain uses TRBV7-8 with TRBJ1-3; no clear D. The germline gives CDR1 SGHVS, CDR2 FQNEAQ. The CDR3 sequence is 13 residues long.

The chain recombines TRBV7-6 with TRBJ2-7; 11 nucleotides match TRBD1. Germline V lookup: CDR1 SGHVS, CDR2 FNYEAQ. With 3 bases clipped from V and 2 bases from J, the junction kept 3 bases outside the gene matches. The CDR3 is made up of 15 amino acids. CDR3 sequence (DNA): TGTGCCAGCAGCTTCGGGACAGGGGGAACCTACGAGCAGTACTTC. This translates into CASSFGTGGTYEQYF.

V gene TRBV28 combines with J gene TRBJ2-7, with D tentatively TRBD1 (6 bases). Between the trimmed V and J ends, which lost 6 bases and 3 bases, there was a span of 18 bases. In germline, CDR1 is MDHEN, CDR2 SYDVKM. CDR3 length equals 15 residues. The CDR3 sequence is CASRPHRVSNYEQYF. Written as DNA, the CDR3 is TGTGCCAGCAGGCCCCACAGGGTATCGAACTACGAGCAGTACTTC.

The CDR3 is CAWSREEMGRLETQYF. CDR3 sequence (DNA): TGTGCCTGGAGCCGTGAAGAAATGGGGCGCCTAGAGACCCAGTACTTC. The chain carries TRBV30 and TRBJ2-5, with D perhaps TRBD1 (5 bases). Germline lookup yields CDR1 GTSNPN and CDR2 SVGIG (reference sequence). This CDR3 region has 16 residues. The ends were cut back, 3 bases at V and 4 bases at J, with 21 bases in the middle.

CDR3 in DNA: TGCAGTGCTTTCAGGAACACTGAAGCTTTCTTT. Translation gives CSAFRNTEAFF. This chain uses TRBV20-1 with TRBJ1-1; D not resolved. From germline, CDR1 is DFQATT and CDR2 SNEGSKA (reference sequence). Trimming stripped 5 bases from V and 1 base from J, with 5 bases between. The CDR3 consists of 11 residues.

This clone came up once. The V and J genes are TRBV5-5 and TRBJ1-1; the D is unclear. This CDR3 comprises 15 residues. Trimming shortened V by 0 bases and J by 7 bases, and 16 bases separated the two germline ends. Looked up from germline, CDR1 is SGHKS and CDR2 is YYEKEE (reference sequence). The CDR3 bases are TGTGCCAGCAGCTTGGTTCGACAACAACTCGATGAAGCTTTCTTT. Translating it yields CASSLVRQQLDEAFF.

The chain recombines TRBV19 with TRBJ1-6; D is perhaps TRBD1 (5 bases). Germline V gives CDR1 LNHDA, CDR2 SQIVND (reference sequence). The CDR3 contains 16 residues. V was trimmed by 3 bases and J by 7 bases, leaving 16 bases between them. The DNA of the CDR3 is TGTGCCAGTAGTATGTTCGCAGGGATATCAAATTCACCCCTCCACTTT. It is translated as CASSMFAGISNSPLHF.

The chain joins TRBV7-9 to TRBJ2-3; 9 nucleotides match TRBD2. CDR3 size: 15 residues. Germline CDR1 SEHNR, CDR2 FQNEAQ (reference sequence). J was trimmed by 0 bases and V by 4 bases; bases with no gene match: 2. CDR3 loop: CASSWTSVSTDTQYF. In nucleotides, the CDR3 is TGTGCCAGCAGCTGGACTAGCGTCAGCACAGATACGCAGTATTTT.

The J gene is TRBJ2-7, the V gene TRBV6-5; tentatively, D is TRBD1 or TRBD2 (5 bases each). With 6 bases removed from V and 6 bases from J, the gap between germline ends came to 12 bases. Germline CDR1 is MNHEY and CDR2 is SVGAGI. The CDR3 totals 12 residues. DNA of the CDR3: TGTGCCAGCAGGGATCAGGGAGCCGAGCAGTACTTC. Protein sequence: CASRDQGAEQYF.

The chain joins TRBV19 to TRBJ2-7; a possible D gene is TRBD1 (6 bases). This CDR3 has 13 residues. CDR1 and CDR2 from the germline V gene are LNHDA and SQIVND (reference sequence). Trimming removed 5 bases at V and 0 bases at J, with 8 bases between. This CDR3 is CASSRDISYEQYF. The CDR3 DNA reads as TGTGCCAGTAGTCGGGACATCTCCTACGAGCAGTACTTC.

This clone was detected only once. This chain joins TRBV18 and TRBJ2-7, with D perhaps TRBD1 (5 bases). V gave up 7 bases and J gave up 5 bases, with 6 bases separating them. The CDR3 sequence is 10 residues long. Germline V gene data show CDR1 as KGHSH and CDR2 as LQKENI. CDR3 in DNA: TGTGCCAGCTTCAGGGACGAGCAGTACTTC. Protein product: CASFRDEQYF.

The rearrangement uses TRBV7-3 and TRBJ1-2; D is undetermined. Deletions cut 1 base from V and 3 bases from J, with 6 bases between. CDR1 SGHTA and CDR2 FQGTGA come from the germline V gene. This CDR3 is built from 13 residues. The CDR3 loop reads CASSLNSDYGYTF. In DNA, the CDR3 is TGTGCCAGCAGCTTAAACAGCGACTATGGCTACACCTTC.

There are a few counts of this clone. V and J are TRBV7-2 and TRBJ1-5; no firm D call. The germline CDR1 and CDR2 sequences are SGHTA and FQGNSA. Between the trimmed V and J ends, which lost 3 bases and 0 bases, there was a span of 3 bases. CDR3 length: 13 amino acids. This CDR3 is CASSFNSNQPQHF. The CDR3 DNA reads TGTGCCAGCAGCTTCAATAGCAATCAGCCCCAGCATTTT.

The CDR3 nucleotides are TGTGCCAGCAGCGGTGGGACAGGCCTAGGGGAGCCCCAGCATTTT. Amino acids: CASSGGTGLGEPQHF. The chain employs TRBV5-6 and TRBJ1-5, with 8 bases fitting TRBD1. This CDR3 comprises 15 residues. Trimming removed 4 bases from V and 8 bases from J; junction bases left unmatched: 11. Germline CDR1 SGHDT, CDR2 YYEEEE.

The V and J genes are TRBV6-6 and TRBJ1-2, with D perhaps matching TRBD1 (5 bases). Looked up from germline, CDR1 is MNHNY and CDR2 is SVGAGI (reference sequence). Between the trimmed V and J ends, which lost 2 bases and 7 bases, there was a span of 14 bases. The CDR3 extends over 14 amino acids. The CDR3 DNA is TGTGCCAGCAGTTACAAGGGACCCTCCCCTGGCTACACCTTC. Translating it yields CASSYKGPSPGYTF.

This clone was seen just once. The chain combines TRBV6-6 with TRBJ1-6, with TRBD1 matching over 11 bases. CDR3 size: 15 residues. From germline, CDR1 is MNHNY and CDR2 SVGAGI (reference sequence). Trimming at V came to 6 bases and at J to 9 bases, leaving 7 bases not matched to a gene. The CDR3 nucleotides read TGTGCCAGCAGCCCCGGACAGGGGGCAGGTTCACCCCTCCACTTT. This codes for CASSPGQGAGSPLHF.

This clone has a single count. The chain carries TRBV7-2 and TRBJ1-2; 10 bases match TRBD1. The CDR3 spans 15 residues. V shed 7 bases, J shed 4 bases, and the junction held 9 bases outside the gene matches. CDR1 is SGHTA and CDR2 is FQGNSA in the germline V gene. Here the CDR3 DNA reads TGTGCCAGCAACCCGACCGGGACAGGGGTCTATGGCTACACCTTC. This encodes CASNPTGTGVYGYTF.

The chain is built from TRBV10-1 and TRBJ2-5; 11 bases are shared with TRBD2. Germline CDR1 WNHNN, CDR2 SYGVQD (reference sequence). J was trimmed by 4 bases and V by 10 bases; bases with no gene match: 11. CDR3 length: 15 residues. The CDR3 spells CATTSGLAGGETQYF. CDR3 nucleotides: TGCGCCACTACCTCCGGACTAGCGGGCGGAGAGACCCAGTACTTC.

In DNA form, the CDR3 reads TGTGCCAGCAGCTTAGCCTCATGGGGGGCTAATGAAAAACTGTTTTTT. It translates to CASSLASWGANEKLFF. The rearrangement uses TRBV7-9 and TRBJ1-4, with TRBD1 as a possible D gene (5 bases). Germline V gene sequence: CDR1 SEHNR, CDR2 FQNEAQ (reference sequence). The ends were cut back, 0 bases at V and 3 bases at J, with 11 bases in the middle. The CDR3 is 16 amino acids.

The rearrangement links TRBV7-3 to TRBJ2-5; D could derive from TRBD1 or TRBD2 (5 bases each). The germline V gene encodes CDR1 SGHTA and CDR2 FQGTGA. The CDR3 runs 15 residues. The germline V and J ends were trimmed by 0 bases and 1 base, with 9 bases remaining between them. CDR3 coding DNA: TGTGCCAGCAGCTTAACTTGGGGGTTCCAAGAGACCCAGTACTTC. Amino acid sequence: CASSLTWGFQETQYF.